The 4 T cell receptor beta chains below all came from one sample that was sequenced in a study of blood T cell repertoires in COVID-19. The assay was immunoSEQ multiplex PCR, and TCRdb's table has in-frame clones only and misses some. Of about 6,600 clones in the sample, 89% are singletons; the top ten hold around 8%. Material for sequencing was peripheral blood. These receptors originate from a human donor in a cohort sampled during active COVID-19. The donor label of this sample is uncertain.

This chain joins TRBV3-1 (or the pseudogene TRBV3-2) and TRBJ2-7; 7 bases are a match to TRBD2. The trim removed 2 bases at V and 2 bases at J, leaving 9 bases unmatched. Germline CDR1 reads LGHDT; CDR2 reads YNNKEL (reference sequence). The CDR3 length is 16 residues. The chain's CDR3 is CASSQSRGGSPYEQYF. DNA of the CDR3: TGTGCCAGCAGCCAATCCCGCGGGGGAAGTCCCTACGAGCAGTACTTC.

The V gene is TRBV10-3, the J gene TRBJ2-6, with TRBD2 as a possible D gene (5 bases). V shed 0 bases and J shed 0 bases, with 9 bases lying between them. This CDR3 spans 17 amino acids. Germline V gene sequence: CDR1 ENHRY, CDR2 SYGVKD. The CDR3 DNA sequence: TGTGCCATCAGTGAGTCGGTGGGGAGCTCTGGGGCCAACGTCCTGACTTTC. It encodes CAISESVGSSGANVLTF.

CDR3 amino acids: CASSTGQGVDTQYF. CDR3 coding DNA: TGTGCCAGCAGCACGGGACAGGGGGTGGATACGCAGTATTTT. The V and J genes are TRBV5-4 and TRBJ2-3; TRBD1 matches 11 bases. V was pared by 4 bases and J by 6 bases, with 4 bases of the junction left unmatched. The CDR3 is made up of 14 amino acids. CDR1 is SGHNT and CDR2 is YYREEE in the germline V gene (reference sequence).

This rearrangement joins TRBV6-6 to TRBJ2-7; D ambiguous. Germline assignment: CDR1 MNHNY and CDR2 SVGAGI (reference sequence). This CDR3 is 11 amino acids long. V was pared by 4 bases and J by 7 bases, with 8 bases between. The CDR3 loop is CASSSQMEQYF. The DNA of the CDR3 is TGTGCCAGCAGTTCTCAGATGGAGCAGTACTTC.